This is a list of T cell receptor beta chains from one sample in a study of regulatory T cells in long-lasting Graves disease. In TCRdb, the multiplex PCR reads were re-called with MiXCR into one record per CDR3 protein. The sample lists some 410,000 distinct CDR3 sequences, less than 20% occurring once. This sample was shared with a second study, whose subject was T cells in Graves' hyperthyroidism and ophthalmopathy.

The sequenced sample was peripheral blood mononuclear cells (PBMCs), obtained at new diagnosis, from a patient treated with antithyroid drugs. These receptors all stem from a woman aged 30 to 39 with Graves disease. The CDR3 runs from the conserved cysteine through the conserved F or W. The order of the fields is J gene, D gene, clone size, V gene, CDR3 DNA, CDR3 protein. The D gene is left open where the match is weak. Not all rows give a size; the values are once, few, many and, for expanded clones, a class.

TRBJ2-7,TRBD2,many,TRBV7-2,TGTGCCAGCAGCTTAGCGGCTAGCGGGAGTAATGAGCAGTACTTC,CASSLAASGSNEQYF
TRBJ2-1,TRBD2,.,TRBV28,TGTGCCAGCAGCCTTTCCGGACTAGCGGGAACCTACAATGAGCAGTTCTTC,CASSLSGLAGTYNEQFF
TRBJ1-2,.,few,TRBV5-1,TGCGCCAGCAGCTTGAGGGACCCCTCGGGATATGGCTACACCTTC,CASSLRDPSGYGYTF
TRBJ2-1,TRBD2,many,TRBV20-1,TGCAGTGCTAAACCCCCGGGACTAGCGGTGTACAATGAGCAGTTCTTC,CSAKPPGLAVYNEQFF
TRBJ2-5,TRBD2,many,TRBV12-3/TRBV12-4,TGTGCCAGCACCTTAGGATCACTAGCGGGAGTGTGGGAGACCCAGTACTTC,CASTLGSLAGVWETQYF
TRBJ2-1,.,few,TRBV28,TGTGCCAGCAGTTTAATCCCTAACAATGAGCAGTTCTTC,CASSLIPNNEQFF
TRBJ2-2,.,many,TRBV29-1,TGCAGCGTTGCCCTCACCCCCGGGGCCGGGGAGCTGTTTTTT,CSVALTPGAGELFF
TRBJ1-2,.,.,TRBV18,TGTGCCAGCTCACCAGAACAGTACTATGGCTACACCTTC,CASSPEQYYGYTF
TRBJ2-1,TRBD2,many,TRBV6-2/TRBV6-3,TGTGCCAGCAGTTACCCGACTAGCGGGGCCTACTACAATGAGCAGTTCTTC,CASSYPTSGAYYNEQFF
TRBJ2-1,TRBD2,.,TRBV6-2/TRBV6-3,TGTGCCAGCATGGCGGGAGTAGAGGTCGCCTACAATGAGCAGTTCTTC,CASMAGVEVAYNEQFF
TRBJ1-2,.,few,TRBV7-9,TGTGCCAGCAGCTCCCCCGGGGGGCCGAGCTATGGCTACACCTTC,CASSSPGGPSYGYTF
TRBJ1-5,TRBD1,many,TRBV19,TGTGCCAGTAGTACCTGGTGGGCAGGACAGGGGACTCAGCCCCAGCATTTT,CASSTWWAGQGTQPQHF
TRBJ2-1,.,many,TRBV12-3/TRBV12-4,TGTGCCAGCAGCCCTACGGGACTCATAAACAATGAGCAGTTCTTC,CASSPTGLINNEQFF
TRBJ2-3,.,many,TRBV28,TGTGCCAGCAGTTTCCATCCGGGGGACGCAGATACGCAGTATTTT,CASSFHPGDADTQYF
TRBJ2-3,.,many,TRBV30,TGTGCCTGGCAACGGGGAGCAGATACGCAGTATTTT,CAWQRGADTQYF
TRBJ1-1,TRBD1,few,TRBV29-1,TGCAGCGGGGTGGGGGACAGGGGTTTGAGCACTGAAGCTTTCTTT,CSGVGDRGLSTEAFF
TRBJ2-3,.,few,TRBV7-9,TGTGCCAGCAGCTTAAAAAGAGAAGCGCAGTATTTT,CASSLKREAQYF
TRBJ2-2,.,many,TRBV29-1,TGCAGCGGGGGAGACCCGAACACCGGGGAGCTGTTTTTT,CSGGDPNTGELFF
TRBJ2-7,TRBD1,.,TRBV18,TGTGCCAGCTCATCCTATACAGGGGGCGCAGATATGGACGAGCAGTACTTC,CASSSYTGGADMDEQYF
TRBJ2-5,.,many,TRBV3-1,TGTGCCAGCAGCCAAGAAAGCCACGAAGAGACCCAGTACTTC,CASSQESHEETQYF
TRBJ2-5,TRBD2,many,TRBV28,TGTGCCAGCAGTTTGACTAGCTTGGAGACCCAGTACTTC,CASSLTSLETQYF
TRBJ2-1,TRBD2,many,TRBV7-7,TGTGCTAGCAGCCTTGGGACTAGCGGGAGCACTGAGCAGTTCTTC,CASSLGTSGSTEQFF
TRBJ2-2,.,.,TRBV4-1,TGCGCCAGCAGGGAAGGACCGACTAGTCGGTCCGGGGAGCTGTTTTTT,CASREGPTSRSGELFF
TRBJ2-7,TRBD2,.,TRBV5-4,TGTGCCAGCAGCTTGGGGCGGGGGGGACAGAACTCCTACGAGCAGTACTTC,CASSLGRGGQNSYEQYF
TRBJ2-1,.,many,TRBV2,TGTGCCAGCATAGTGGACAGTTTTACATATGAGCAGTTCTTC,CASIVDSFTYEQFF